This T cell receptor beta chain derives from a study of shared clonotypes between healthy human individuals. Comments on this clone: Different DNA sequences within this sample yield the same CDR3.

The CDR3 is made up of 13 amino acids. V lost 1 base and J 2 bases, leaving 3 bases between the germline ends. The germline V gene encodes CDR1 SGHTA and CDR2 FQGNSA. In the authors' workflow: Owing to the provision of junction-only sequences devoid of quality scores by immunoSEQ, filtering differed. This table comes from immunoSEQ multiplex PCR, and its TCRdb copy is limited to in-frame clones, with some not included. Clonal size and the V and J genes are those of that table, whereas D and trimming came from the DNA. Of nearly 500,000 clones in the sample, over 60% are singletons; the top ten hold under 15%.

This clonotype was obtained from a middle-aged woman in good health. Some clones in this sample may be carry-over from other donors' samples. Sequencing was carried out using PBMCs. The chain is built from TRBV7-2 and TRBJ1-5; D remains ambiguous. DNA for the CDR3: TGTGCCAGCAGCTTAGTCGGCAATCAGCCCCAGCATTTT. Translated: CASSLVGNQPQHF.